Below, 12 T cell receptor beta chains from the same sample are listed, as sequenced in a study of blood T cell repertoires in COVID-19. The assay was immunoSEQ multiplex PCR, and TCRdb's table has in-frame clones only and misses some. The repertoire holds roughly 66,000 clones, with around 93% as singletons. Source material: peripheral blood. These receptors were obtained from a human donor in a cohort sampled during active COVID-19.

The chain carries TRBV6-5 and TRBJ2-2; 7 bases agree with TRBD1. CDR1 MNHEY and CDR2 SVGAGI come from the germline V gene. This CDR3 is 14 amino acids long. The V segment lost 8 bases and the J segment 7 bases; nucleotides outside the gene matches: 10. Here the CDR3 reads CASAKKGAYGELFF. CDR3 sequence (DNA): TGTGCCAGCGCTAAGAAGGGGGCGTACGGGGAGCTGTTTTTT.

The chain combines TRBV5-4 with TRBJ1-1; D is perhaps TRBD1 (5 bases). The length of the CDR3 is 16 residues. Trimming removed 0 bases at V and 2 bases at J, with 14 bases between. Germline CDR1 is SGHNT and CDR2 is YYREEE (reference sequence). The DNA of the CDR3 is TGTGCCAGCAGCTTGGGCATGGGGGGGATCAACACTGAAGCTTTCTTT. This gives the protein CASSLGMGGINTEAFF.

V usage is TRBV28 and J usage is TRBJ1-1; the D gene is possibly TRBD1 (6 bases). Deletions cut 7 bases from V and 5 bases from J, with 17 bases between. Germline CDR1 MDHEN, CDR2 SYDVKM. The CDR3 extends over 14 amino acids. CDR3 nucleotides: TGTGCCAGCACCAAGGGGGGGGCCGGGACTGAAGCTTTCTTT. It codes for CASTKGGAGTEAFF.

The V call is TRBV2, the J call TRBJ2-2; TRBD1 matches at 7 bases. This CDR3 region has 15 residues. The V gene end was trimmed by 9 bases and the J gene end by 2 bases; junction bases not matched to a gene: 9. The germline CDR1 and CDR2 sequences are SNHLY and FYNNEI. The DNA for the CDR3 is TGTGCCAGTTCCCGGGACAGCACTAACACCGGGGAGCTGTTTTTT. Encoded protein: CASSRDSTNTGELFF.

The chain joins TRBV7-3 to TRBJ2-5, with 7 nucleotides matching TRBD2. The CDR3 is made up of 16 amino acids. Per germline, CDR1 SGHTA and CDR2 FQGTGA. Unmatched junction bases numbered 11, after V lost 3 bases and J lost 4 bases. This CDR3 reads CASSLAGGSGRETQYF. CDR3 in DNA: TGTGCCAGCAGCTTGGCGGGCGGGAGCGGGCGAGAGACCCAGTACTTC.

V and J are TRBV10-2 and TRBJ2-2; 13 nucleotides agree with TRBD2. The CDR3 is 15 residues long. With 7 bases clipped from V and 5 bases from J, the junction kept 4 bases outside the gene matches. Germline V gene sequence: CDR1 WSHSY, CDR2 SAAADI. CDR3: CASKTGLAGTGELFF. CDR3 nucleotides: TGCGCCAGCAAGACGGGACTAGCGGGAACCGGGGAGCTGTTTTTT.

This chain joins TRBV5-1 and TRBJ2-3, with 8 positions matching TRBD2. After removal of 3 bases from V and 6 bases from J, the junction contained 12 bases not matched to a gene. Germline CDR1 and CDR2: SGHRS and YFSETQ. This CDR3 region has 16 residues. CDR3 region: CASSSSVAGWADTQYF. CDR3 coding DNA: TGCGCCAGCAGCTCTTCCGTAGCGGGGTGGGCGGATACGCAGTATTTT.

This chain connects TRBV28 to TRBJ1-4; D is unresolved. Germline values: CDR1 MDHEN, CDR2 SYDVKM. There are 12 residues in the CDR3. V was pared by 6 bases and J by 7 bases, with 9 bases between. CDR3 DNA sequence: TGTGCCAGCAGCCTAATACGTGAAAAACTGTTTTTT. Its protein is CASSLIREKLFF.

The chain carries TRBV6-1 and TRBJ2-7, with 7 positions matching TRBD1. CDR1 MNHNS and CDR2 SASEGT come from the germline V gene. V dropped 3 bases and J dropped 3; count of bases not matched to a gene: 5. This CDR3 comprises 14 residues. CDR3 DNA sequence: TGTGCCAGCAGTGATTATGCAGGGGGCTACGAGCAGTACTTC. This gives the protein CASSDYAGGYEQYF.

J is TRBJ1-3 and V is TRBV7-2; tentatively, D is TRBD1 (6 bases). The CDR3 spans 16 residues. Trimming left V 5 bases short and J 0 bases short, with 14 bases between. The germline CDR1 and CDR2 sequences are SGHTA and FQGNSA. The CDR3 DNA reads TGTGCCAGCAGCCTACAACAGGGCTACTCTGGAAACACCATATATTTT. Its translation is CASSLQQGYSGNTIYF.

V is TRBV9 and J is TRBJ1-4; D is ambiguous. Germline CDR1 and CDR2: SGDLS and YYNGEE. Deletions cut 1 base from V and 0 bases from J, with 7 bases between. This CDR3 has 15 amino acids. CDR3 loop: CASSVLGATNEKLFF. The CDR3 DNA follows: TGTGCCAGCAGCGTACTCGGGGCAACTAATGAAAAACTGTTTTTT.

The CDR3 bases are TGTGCCAGTAGCGCGACCGGGACTAGCGGGAGGTTGACAGATACGCAGTATTTT. It yields the protein CASSATGTSGRLTDTQYF. The V and J genes are TRBV19 and TRBJ2-3; 15 nucleotides match TRBD2. The length of the CDR3 is 18 residues. V dropped 6 bases and J dropped 3; count of bases not matched to a gene: 10. Germline V gene data show CDR1 as LNHDA and CDR2 as SQIVND (reference sequence). The entire variable domain, with the rest obtained from reference TRBV19 and TRBJ2-3, is as follows: DGGITQSPKYLFRKEGQNVTLSCEQNLNHDAMYWYRQDPGQGLRLIYYSQIVNDFQKGDIAEGYSVSREKKESFPLTVTSAQKNPTAFYLCASSATGTSGRLTDTQYFGPGTRLTVL.